Sequencing of this T cell receptor beta chain was carried out in a study of regulatory T cells in long-lasting Graves disease (dated by TCRdb to the early 2020s). Background on the whole study: Persistent Graves' disease was defined as persistently positive TSH receptor autoantibodies together with antithyroid drug treatment for over 5 years. This study used TCR sequencing and RNA sequencing of peripheral blood to compare persistent Graves' disease patients against newly diagnosed Graves' disease patients. The study took place in China and was registered as a clinical trial. TCR sequencing covered around 13 persistent and around 20 newly diagnosed Graves' disease patients, approximately 33 samples in total. Antithyroid drugs had been taken for 10 to 13 years on average by persistent Graves' disease patients in the clinical cohort. What the work shows at the level of the full study, not this receptor alone: Sequencing and analysis were restricted to the TCR beta chain. The study examined only peripheral blood because the primary lesion, thyroid tissue, could not be accessed. TRBV28, TRBJ1-2 and TRBJ2-5 were preferentially used in persistent disease, while TRBV20-1 and TRBJ2-1 were favored in newly diagnosed disease. Lower TCR Shannon entropy and fewer highly expanded clones were observed in persistent Graves' disease patients than in newly diagnosed patients, which suggested clonal expansion. Patients with persistent disease shared more public clonotypes (roughly 2,900) than newly diagnosed patients did (more than 900). The authors noted that the small sample size was a limitation that may lower accuracy.

Trimming takes 5 bases from V and 4 bases from J, and the germline ends sit 11 bases apart. The CDR3 covers 13 residues, taking in both the cysteine and the phenylalanine. This entry keeps only the CDR3 DNA: 39 bases, framed from base 1. The time point tag for this specimen amounts to: persistent/refractory GD, antithyroid drugs over 5 years with positive TRAb. For both TCR sequencing and RNA sequencing, RNA was extracted from PBMCs in TRIzol. Graves' disease was diagnosed according to American Thyroid Association guidelines. Patients were recruited from an endocrinology department in Xi'an, China. From each patient, approximately 9.9 milliliters of peripheral blood was collected into an EDTA anticoagulant tube. Ficoll Paque Plus density gradient separation was used to isolate PBMCs, and no additional T cell sorting was done. An Agilent 2100 Bioanalyzer and agarose gel were used to check RNA quality, while a NanoDrop 2000 measured RNA concentration.

This clonotype was seen many times. What this receptor recognizes is not known. Base-call qualities are not available, and no considerably larger clone is one nucleotide away. The library was built by means of multiplex PCR. Sequencing was carried out with an Illumina HiSeq 4000. CDR3 regions were amplified by Arm-PCR with iRepertoire HTBI primers to construct TCR beta libraries. Before sequencing, the PCR products underwent gel purification. On the study's bioinformatics: A total of fewer than 80 TRBV and approximately 15 TRBJ segments were identified across samples and were used for gene usage analysis of CDR3 amino acid clonotypes. COPE and FqMerger were used to merge filtered high-quality paired reads into contigs. BLAST was used to align contigs to IMGT TRBV, TRBD and TRBJ reference genes, with CDR3 defined following IMGT. Any clonotype with a frequency above 0.1% was counted as a highly expanded clone. Shannon entropy was used to measure repertoire diversity, and the Gini coefficient was used to measure V-J evenness. A clonotype was considered public if more than one individual shared it. TCRdb cleaned the public reads at Q25 with fastp, built clones with MiXCR and kept in-frame beta chains. Each CDR3 protein gets just one entry, which takes the most common genes and DNA from the rows behind it. TCRdb's processing, not the authors', yielded these V and J calls. This sample is represented by approximately 690,000 distinct CDR3 sequences; 25% to 35% of them were singletons. The ten largest clones add up to about 42% of the sample.

The rearrangement joined TRBV12-3 or TRBV12-4 to TRBJ1-1, with no D gene named confidently. The clonotype was recovered from a female donor with Graves disease. The sequencing used peripheral blood mononuclear cells (PBMCs), collected when the disease was refractory, from a patient treated with antithyroid drugs. The CDR3 reads as follows: CASSHRLFTEAFF. The sequenced DNA: TGTGCCAGCAGTCACCGCCTGTTCACTGAAGCTTTCTTT.